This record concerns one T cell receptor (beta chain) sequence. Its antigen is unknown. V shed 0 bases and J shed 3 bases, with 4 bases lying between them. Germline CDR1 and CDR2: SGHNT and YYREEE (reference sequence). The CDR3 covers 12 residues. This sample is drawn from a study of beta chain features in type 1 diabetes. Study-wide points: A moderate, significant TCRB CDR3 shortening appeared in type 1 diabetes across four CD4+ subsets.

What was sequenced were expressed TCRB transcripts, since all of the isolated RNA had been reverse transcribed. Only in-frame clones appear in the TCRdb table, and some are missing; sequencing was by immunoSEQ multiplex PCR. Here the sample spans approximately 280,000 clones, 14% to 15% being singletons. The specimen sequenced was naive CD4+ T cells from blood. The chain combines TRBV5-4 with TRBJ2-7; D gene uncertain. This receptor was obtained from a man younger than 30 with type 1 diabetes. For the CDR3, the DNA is TGTGCCAGCAGCTTGGGGCTCTACGAGCAGTACTTC. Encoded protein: CASSLGLYEQYF.